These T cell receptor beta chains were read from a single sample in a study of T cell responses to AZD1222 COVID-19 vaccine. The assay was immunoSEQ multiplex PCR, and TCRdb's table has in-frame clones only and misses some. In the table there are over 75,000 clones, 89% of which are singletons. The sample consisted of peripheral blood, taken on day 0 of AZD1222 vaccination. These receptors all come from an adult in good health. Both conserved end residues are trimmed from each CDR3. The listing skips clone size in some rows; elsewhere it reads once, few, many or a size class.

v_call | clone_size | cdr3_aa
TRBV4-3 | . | ASSQDYRDGEQF
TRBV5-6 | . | ASSPEPPYGYT
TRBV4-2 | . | ASSQRLAGNTGELF
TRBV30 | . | AWSGGQYNSPLH
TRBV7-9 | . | ASRTGPSSGNTIY
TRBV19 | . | ASSTSASGTNSYEQY
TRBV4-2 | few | ASSQGTSGRDEQF
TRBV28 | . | ASSPGTGGGSPLH
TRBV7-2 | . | ASSPQGSSTEAF
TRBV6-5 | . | ASSQQGIPSYEQY
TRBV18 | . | ASSPSPGQNSPLH
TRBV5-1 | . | ASSRDREYGYT
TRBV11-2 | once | ASSLRRNTEAF
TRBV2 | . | ASREQGNSNQPQH
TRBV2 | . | ASSVGGDGIGEQF
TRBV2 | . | ASSAPLNTEAF
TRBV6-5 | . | ASGSSGIQETQY
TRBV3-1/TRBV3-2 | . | ASSQDSSTDTQY
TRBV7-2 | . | ASTPGEYNEQF
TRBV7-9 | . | ASRPGQGISTEAF
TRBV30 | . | AWATGLGGQPQH
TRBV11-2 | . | ASSLGLADWGETQY
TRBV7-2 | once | ASSLGPQGRMSYEQY